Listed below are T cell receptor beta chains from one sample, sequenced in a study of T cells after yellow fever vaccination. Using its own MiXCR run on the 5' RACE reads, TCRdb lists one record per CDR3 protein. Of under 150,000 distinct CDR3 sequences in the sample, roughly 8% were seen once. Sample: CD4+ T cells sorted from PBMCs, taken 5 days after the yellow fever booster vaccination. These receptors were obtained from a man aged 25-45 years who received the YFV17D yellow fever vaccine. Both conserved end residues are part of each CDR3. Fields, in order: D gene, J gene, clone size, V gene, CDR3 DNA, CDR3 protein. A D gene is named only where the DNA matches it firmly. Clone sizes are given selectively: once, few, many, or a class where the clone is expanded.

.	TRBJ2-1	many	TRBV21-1	TGTGCCAGCAGCACCGCGGCTCGGGGCAGATTCAATGAGCAGTTCTTC	CASSTAARGRFNEQFF
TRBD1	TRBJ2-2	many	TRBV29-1	TGCAGCGTCAGGGACAGCTACACCGGGGAGCTGTTTTTT	CSVRDSYTGELFF
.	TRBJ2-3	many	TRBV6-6	TGTGCCAGCAGTCGGGTAGGCACAGATACGCAGTATTTT	CASSRVGTDTQYF
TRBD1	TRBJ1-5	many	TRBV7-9	TGTGCCAGCAGCTTAGGGACAGGGGATCAGCCCCAGCATTTT	CASSLGTGDQPQHF
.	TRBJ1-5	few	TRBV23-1	TGCGCCAGCAATTGGACAGCCAAATATAGCAATCAGCCCCAGCATTTT	CASNWTAKYSNQPQHF
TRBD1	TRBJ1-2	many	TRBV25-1	TGTGCCAGCAGTGAAGGCGTCACAGGGGGCTATGGCTACACCTTC	CASSEGVTGGYGYTF
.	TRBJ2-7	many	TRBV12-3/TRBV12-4	TGTGCCAGCAGCATGGGGGACCGACTCTCTCCTCAGCAGTACTTC	CASSMGDRLSPQQYF
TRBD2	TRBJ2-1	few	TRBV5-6	TGTGCCAGCCGCTCCGGGCTAGCGGCACACTACCGAAACAATGAGCAGTTCTTC	CASRSGLAAHYRNNEQFF
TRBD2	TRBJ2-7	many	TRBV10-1	TGCGCCAGCAGTGAATACGGACTAGCGTGCGAGCAGTACTTC	CASSEYGLACEQYF
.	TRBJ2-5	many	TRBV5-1	TGCGCCAGCAGCTTGGCGGGAGATGCGGTGCTAGAGACCCAGTACTTC	CASSLAGDAVLETQYF
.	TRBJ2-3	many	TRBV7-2	TGTGCCAGCAGCACAGCGGAAGTTGGGCTCACAGATACGCAGTATTTT	CASSTAEVGLTDTQYF
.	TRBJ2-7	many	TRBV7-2	TGTGCCAGCAGGACTTCTTACGAGCAGTACTTC	CASRTSYEQYF
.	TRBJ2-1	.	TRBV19	TGTGCCAGTAGTATGGCGGCTTACAATGAGCAGTTCTTC	CASSMAAYNEQFF
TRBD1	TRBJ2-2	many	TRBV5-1	TGCGCCAGCAGCACCAGGGGACAGGGGGCCTTGAACACCGGGGAGCTGTTTTTT	CASSTRGQGALNTGELFF
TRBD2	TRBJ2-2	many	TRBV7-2	TGTGCCACCCTTGGGGGGGCCGGGGAGCTGTTTTTT	CATLGGAGELFF
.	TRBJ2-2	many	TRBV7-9	TGTGCCAGCAGGGGGCTGAACACCGGGGAGCTGTTTTTT	CASRGLNTGELFF